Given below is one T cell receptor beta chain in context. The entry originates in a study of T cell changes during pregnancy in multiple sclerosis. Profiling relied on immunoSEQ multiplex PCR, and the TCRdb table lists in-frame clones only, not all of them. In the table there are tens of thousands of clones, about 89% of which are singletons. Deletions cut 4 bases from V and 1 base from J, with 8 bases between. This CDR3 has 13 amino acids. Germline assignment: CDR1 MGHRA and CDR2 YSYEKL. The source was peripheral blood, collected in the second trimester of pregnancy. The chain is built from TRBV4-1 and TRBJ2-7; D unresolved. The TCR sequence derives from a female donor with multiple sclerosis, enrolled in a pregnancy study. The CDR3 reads CASSPAGSYEQYF. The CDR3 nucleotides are TGCGCCAGCAGCCCAGCCGGGTCCTACGAGCAGTACTTC.